The rows below give T cell receptor beta chains drawn from one sample of a study of blood T cell repertoires in COVID-19. The repertoire was sequenced with immunoSEQ multiplex PCR; TCRdb's copy has only in-frame clones and lacks some. In the table there are about 230,000 clones, around 90% of which are singletons. Sequencing was done on a sample of PBMCs or T cells enriched from blood (not recorded which). Every receptor here comes from a woman younger than 45 who had been exposed to COVID-19. The CDR3 runs from the conserved cysteine through the conserved F or W. The D gene is left open where the match is weak. The size entry is marked missing in some rows and otherwise reads once, few, many or a size class.

>NA|TRBJ2-6|NA|TRBV7-3
CASSQNSGANVLTF
TGTGCCAGCAGCCAAAACTCTGGGGCCAACGTCCTGACTTTC
>NA|TRBJ1-2|NA|TRBV6-1
CASSEGKGAAGYTF
TGTGCCAGCAGTGAAGGTAAAGGGGCCGCCGGCTACACCTTC
>NA|TRBJ1-2|NA|TRBV30
CAWSEYSGGYTF
TGTGCCTGGAGTGAATACTCGGGGGGCTACACCTTC
>TRBD1|TRBJ1-1|NA|TRBV30
CAWSVSRGRGYVNTEAFF
TGTGCCTGGAGTGTCAGCAGGGGGCGGGGATACGTGAACACTGAAGCTTTCTTT
>NA|TRBJ2-3|NA|TRBV5-6
CASRGGGLIASTDTQYF
TGTGCCAGCAGGGGGGGAGGACTGATTGCTAGCACAGATACGCAGTATTTT
>TRBD2|TRBJ2-5|once|TRBV3-1/TRBV3-2
CASSQGASGKSQETQYF
TGTGCCAGCAGCCAAGGAGCTAGCGGGAAGTCTCAAGAGACCCAGTACTTC
>TRBD1|TRBJ1-2|NA|TRBV18
CASSPFSLGNRGRNYGYTF
TGTGCCAGCTCACCGTTCAGTCTGGGGAACAGGGGGCGAAACTATGGCTACACCTTC
>NA|TRBJ2-7|NA|TRBV19
CASSNPRGGDLYEQYF
TGTGCCAGTAGCAACCCCAGGGGAGGGGACCTCTACGAGCAGTACTTC
>NA|TRBJ1-4|NA|TRBV18
CASSPTLERNNEKLFF
TGTGCCAGCTCACCGACTCTCGAGAGAAATAATGAAAAACTGTTTTTT
>TRBD1|TRBJ1-1|NA|TRBV3-1/TRBV3-2
CASRRHRGYTEAFF
TGTGCCAGCAGACGACACAGGGGGTACACTGAAGCTTTCTTT
>NA|TRBJ1-5|NA|TRBV6-1
CASSEQINQPQHF
TGTGCCAGCAGTGAACAGATCAATCAGCCCCAGCATTTT
>TRBD2|TRBJ2-3|NA|TRBV3-1/TRBV3-2
CASSQALGTSDSTDTQYF
TGTGCCAGCAGCCAGGCTCTCGGGACTAGCGATAGCACAGATACGCAGTATTTT
>NA|TRBJ1-2|few|TRBV28
CASSVGSYGYTF
TGTGCCAGCAGTGTCGGGAGCTATGGCTACACCTTC
>NA|TRBJ1-4|NA|TRBV19
CASSIITPATNEKLFF
TGTGCCAGTAGTATAATAACTCCCGCAACTAATGAAAAACTGTTTTTT
>TRBD2|TRBJ2-3|NA|TRBV7-2
CASSLRLAVSTDTQYF
TGTGCCAGCAGCTTGCGACTAGCGGTTAGCACAGATACGCAGTATTTT
>TRBD2|TRBJ2-1|NA|TRBV6-6
CASSRGTSGTVGEQFF
TGTGCCAGCAGTCGAGGGACTAGCGGAACGGTGGGTGAGCAGTTCTTC
>NA|TRBJ2-1|NA|TRBV18
CASSPLAEGRAGVHEQFF
TGTGCCAGCTCACCACTAGCGGAGGGAAGAGCCGGTGTCCATGAGCAGTTCTTC
>NA|TRBJ1-2|NA|TRBV10-3
CAISESSREDVDTF
TGTGCCATCAGTGAGTCGAGCAGGGAAGATGTAGACACCTTC
>NA|TRBJ1-2|once|TRBV6-2/TRBV6-3
CASSYPVYGYTF
TGTGCCAGCAGTTACCCAGTCTATGGCTACACCTTC
>NA|TRBJ1-5|NA|TRBV27
CASSRGKNQPQHF
TGTGCCAGCAGCCGCGGAAAAAATCAGCCCCAGCATTTT
>NA|TRBJ2-2|NA|TRBV5-4
CASGSPGELFF
TGTGCCAGCGGGAGCCCCGGGGAGCTGTTTTTT
>TRBD2|TRBJ2-7|NA|TRBV10-3
CAISDVSVGLAGAYEQYF
TGTGCCATCAGTGATGTGTCTGTGGGACTAGCGGGAGCCTACGAGCAGTACTTC
>TRBD1|TRBJ1-1|NA|TRBV23-1
CASSQVRTGGIVDTEAFF
TGCGCCAGCAGTCAAGTGAGGACAGGGGGAATAGTGGACACTGAAGCTTTCTTT
>NA|TRBJ1-2|NA|TRBV27
CASRPPTGTIHGYTF
TGTGCCAGCAGACCGCCGACAGGCACGATCCATGGCTACACCTTC
>NA|TRBJ2-2|NA|TRBV6-6
CASSRQGLPLTGELFF
TGTGCCAGCAGTCGACAGGGACTTCCTTTGACCGGGGAGCTGTTTTTT
>TRBD1|TRBJ1-5|NA|TRBV6-5
CASIAGTGGYQPQHF
TGTGCCAGCATCGCCGGGACAGGGGGCTATCAGCCCCAGCATTTT
>NA|TRBJ2-3|NA|TRBV10-3
CAISESGGGGTDTQYF
TGTGCCATCAGTGAGTCGGGAGGTGGAGGCACAGATACGCAGTATTTT
>TRBD1|TRBJ2-6|NA|TRBV19
CASSINRDREGRVLTF
TGTGCCAGTAGTATAAACCGGGACAGGGAGGGGCGCGTCCTGACTTTC
>NA|TRBJ2-3|NA|TRBV2
CASNDPGGPDTQYF
TGTGCCAGCAACGACCCAGGAGGGCCCGATACGCAGTATTTT
>TRBD2|TRBJ2-1|once|TRBV27
CASSLSGTRTINEQFF
TGTGCCAGCAGTTTATCTGGGACTAGAACAATAAATGAGCAGTTCTTC
>NA|TRBJ1-5|NA|TRBV28
CASSLMGEAVQPQHF
TGTGCCAGCAGTTTAATGGGGGAGGCGGTTCAGCCCCAGCATTTT
>NA|TRBJ1-2|NA|TRBV7-9
CASSHSDYGYTF
TGTGCCAGCAGCCATTCAGACTATGGCTACACCTTC
>NA|TRBJ1-2|NA|TRBV11-2
CASSLEYGAGYTF
TGTGCCAGCAGCTTAGAATATGGGGCTGGCTACACCTTC
>NA|TRBJ1-2|NA|TRBV10-3
CAISERGGYTF
TGTGCCATCAGTGAGAGGGGTGGCTACACCTTC
>TRBD1|TRBJ1-6|few|TRBV18
CASSPRGQLLSPLHF
TGTGCCAGCTCACCACGGGGACAGTTGCTTTCACCCCTCCACTTT
>NA|TRBJ1-1|NA|TRBV19
CASSIGGAQNTEAFF
TGTGCCAGTAGTATTGGTGGGGCTCAGAACACTGAAGCTTTCTTT
>NA|TRBJ2-7|NA|TRBV28
CASTPWGDTYEQYF
TGTGCCAGCACCCCCTGGGGAGATACCTACGAGCAGTACTTC